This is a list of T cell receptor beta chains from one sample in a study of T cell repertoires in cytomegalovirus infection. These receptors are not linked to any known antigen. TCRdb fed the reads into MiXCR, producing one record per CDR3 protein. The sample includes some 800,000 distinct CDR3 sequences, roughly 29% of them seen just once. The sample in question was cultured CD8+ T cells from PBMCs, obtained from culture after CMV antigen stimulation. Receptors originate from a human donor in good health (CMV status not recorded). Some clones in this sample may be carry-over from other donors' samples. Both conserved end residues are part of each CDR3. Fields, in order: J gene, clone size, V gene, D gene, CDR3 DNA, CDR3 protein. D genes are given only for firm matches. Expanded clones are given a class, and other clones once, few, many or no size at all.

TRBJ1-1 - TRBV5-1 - TGCGCCAGCAGTCCTGGTAGGGATTCTGAAGCTTTCTTT CASSPGRDSEAFF
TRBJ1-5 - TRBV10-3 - TGTGCCATCAGTGAGGCAGGTAATCAGCCCCAGCATTTT CAISEAGNQPQHF
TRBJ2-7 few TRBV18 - TGTGCCAGCTCACCACCTGGCTGGAGAATCACCTACGAGCAGTACTTC CASSPPGWRITYEQYF
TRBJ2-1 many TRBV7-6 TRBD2 TGTGCCAGCAGCCGAGCGGGGGACAAACACAATGAGCAGTTCTTC CASSRAGDKHNEQFF
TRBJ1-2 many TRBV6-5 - TGTGCCAGCAGTTACTCGTCAGACACCTATGGCTACACCTTC CASSYSSDTYGYTF
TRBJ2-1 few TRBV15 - TGTGCCACCAGCAGAGAACGGGACTTCTATGAGCAGTTCTTC CATSRERDFYEQFF
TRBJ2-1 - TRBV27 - TGTGCCAGCACCGGCCTCGGGGTGAATGAGCAGTTCTTC CASTGLGVNEQFF
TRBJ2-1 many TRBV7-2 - TGTGCCAGCGCCTGGATTACATCGAATGAGCAGTTCTTC CASAWITSNEQFF
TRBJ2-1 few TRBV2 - TGTGCCAGCAGCGATGATGGAACGGCCTACAATGAGCAGTTCTTC CASSDDGTAYNEQFF
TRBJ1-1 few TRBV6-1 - TGTGCCACCCCGGGACCAGGAAACACTGAAGCTTTCTTT CATPGPGNTEAFF
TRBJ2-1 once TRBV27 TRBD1 TGTGCCAGCATCCCCGGGACAGGGTACAATGAGCAGTTCTTC CASIPGTGYNEQFF
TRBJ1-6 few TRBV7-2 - TGTGCCAGCAGCCTCACCATAGGTTCACCCCTCCACTTT CASSLTIGSPLHF
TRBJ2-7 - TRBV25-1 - TGTGCCAGCAGTGAATCAGCCCGGAGGGGAAGGTCCTACGAGCAGTACTTC CASSESARRGRSYEQYF
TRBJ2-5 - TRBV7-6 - TGTGCCAGCAGCTTAGGTAACCTCGGTCCTATCTGGTTTCGGGAGACCCAGTACTTC CASSLGNLGPIWFRETQYF
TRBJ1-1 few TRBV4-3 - TGCGCCAGCAGCCAAGCCCGTCTTAACACTGAAGCTTTCTTT CASSQARLNTEAFF
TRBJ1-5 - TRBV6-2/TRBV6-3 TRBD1 TGTGCCAGCAAAGAAGACAGGGCAGGTCAGCCCCAGCATTTT CASKEDRAGQPQHF
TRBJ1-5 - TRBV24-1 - TGTGCCACCAGTGATTCTACACAGGGATGGGGCAATCAGCCCCAGCATTTT CATSDSTQGWGNQPQHF
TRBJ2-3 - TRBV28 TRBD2 TGTGCCAGCAGTTTTTTGGGGGGGTATACAGATACGCAGTATTTT CASSFLGGYTDTQYF
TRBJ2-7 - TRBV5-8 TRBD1 TGTGCCAGCAGCCAAACGACAGGGGATGGCGAGCAGTACTTC CASSQTTGDGEQYF
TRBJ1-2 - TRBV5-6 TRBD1 TGTGCCACCTCGCCTCGGACAGGGGTCGGCTATGGCTACACCTTC CATSPRTGVGYGYTF
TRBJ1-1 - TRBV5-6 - TGTGCCAGCAGCCCGGGGACGGGCGATGAACTCACCACTGAAGCTTTCTTT CASSPGTGDELTTEAFF
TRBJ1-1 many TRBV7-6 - TGTGCCAGCAGCCACTCACTTGGGACACCCGCACCCACGAACACTGAAGCTTTCTTT CASSHSLGTPAPTNTEAFF
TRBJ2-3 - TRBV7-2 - TGTGCCAGCGGTCCGGAGGGGGATAGCACAGATACGCAGTATTTT CASGPEGDSTDTQYF
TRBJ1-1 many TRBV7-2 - TGTGCCAGCAGCGCCCTGGCCCCCTTGGCGGGGAACACTGAAGCTTTCTTT CASSALAPLAGNTEAFF
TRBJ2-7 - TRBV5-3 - TGTGCCAGCAGCTCGACTACACATTTCGAGCAGTACTTC CASSSTTHFEQYF
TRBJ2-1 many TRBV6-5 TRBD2 TGTGCCAGCAGTTACTTCGCGGGGGGCATAAATGAGCAGTTCTTC CASSYFAGGINEQFF
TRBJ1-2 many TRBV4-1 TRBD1 TGCGCCACCACGGGGACAGGGACCTATGGCTACACCTTC CATTGTGTYGYTF
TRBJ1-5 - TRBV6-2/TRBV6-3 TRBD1 TGTGCCAGCAGTGTTCCTACGACAGGGATTAGCAATCAGCCCCAGCATTTT CASSVPTTGISNQPQHF
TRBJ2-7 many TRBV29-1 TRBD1 TGCAGCGTTGAAGACAGGGGGCGCGTCGAGCAGTACTTC CSVEDRGRVEQYF
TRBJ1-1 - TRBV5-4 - TGTGCCAGCAGCGGAGTTACTGAGGGTGAAGCTTTCTTT CASSGVTEGEAFF
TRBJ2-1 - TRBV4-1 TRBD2 TGCGCCAGCGCGCAAGAACGTAGCGGGGCCTCCTACAATGAGCAGTTCTTC CASAQERSGASYNEQFF
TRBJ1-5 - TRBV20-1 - TGCAGTGCTAGACAGTATTCACAGGGACTTAATCAGCCCCAGCATTTT CSARQYSQGLNQPQHF
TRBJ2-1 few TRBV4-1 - TGCGCCAGCAGCCTATTTGAGGGTACCCCTAACAATGAGCAGTTCTTC CASSLFEGTPNNEQFF
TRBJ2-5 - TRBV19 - TGTGCCAGTAGGGCCATGAAGACCCAGTACTTC CASRAMKTQYF
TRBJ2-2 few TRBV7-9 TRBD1 TGTGCCAGCAGCCCACGGACAGGGTCCGGGGAGCTGTTTTTT CASSPRTGSGELFF
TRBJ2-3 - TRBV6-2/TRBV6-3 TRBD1 TGTGCCAGCAGATCCCCGGGACAGGGGAAAGATACGCAGTATTTT CASRSPGQGKDTQYF
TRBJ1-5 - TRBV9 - TGTGCCAGCAGCGCCGACAGAAATAGCAATCAGCCCCAGCATTTT CASSADRNSNQPQHF
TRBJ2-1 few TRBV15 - TGTGCCACCAGCAGAGCCCCGGACGGGAGTAATGAGCAGTTCTTC CATSRAPDGSNEQFF